This T cell receptor beta chain emerged from a study of T cell repertoires in cytomegalovirus infection (dated by TCRdb to the late 2010s). Some background on the complete study: Alongside well-studied HLA-B-restricted epitopes, the peptide stimulations were aimed at recently identified HLA-C-restricted CMV epitopes, whose presentation resists viral immunomodulation. Because public TCR beta signatures pointed to carriage of CMV infection together with the matching HLA type, the HLA type of each donor mattered for the analysis.

The sample's treatment or condition label, in plain terms: in vitro stimulation with specific CMV peptide epitopes to enrich CMV-specific T cells. The germline V gene supplies CDR1 SGHAT and CDR2 FQNNGV. Its CDR3 holds 13 amino acids, cysteine through phenylalanine. The only DNA kept is the CDR3, 39 bases in frame from the first base. V is cut back by 0 bases and J by 9 bases, with 2 bases in the junction unmatched. Overall study outcomes, separate from this receptor: The ex vivo response was dominated by HLA-C-restricted CMV-specific TCR beta clonotypes, and the single most frequent clonotype in two of eight donors was supplied by these HLA-C-restricted clonotypes. Carriers of CMV infection plus the relevant HLA type were discriminated by the cumulative frequency of public TCR beta family members in the study cohort and in an independent roughly 340-donor cohort.

Sequenced on an Illumina HiSeq 1500. TCRdb trimmed public reads at Q25 via fastp, called clones via MiXCR and kept in-frame beta chains. Records with the same CDR3 protein are collapsed into one entry carrying the most frequent genes and DNA. Across this sample there are about 500,000 distinct CDR3 sequences, with roughly a third seen only once. The ten largest clones take up 15% to 20% of the sample. This clonotype occurred a few times. The specificity of this receptor is unknown. Base qualities are not provided; no much larger clone lies one nucleotide away. The sequences come from cultured PBMCs, collected from culture after CMV antigen stimulation. The TCR was taken from a human donor in good health (CMV status not recorded). Some clones in this sample may be carry-over from other donors' samples. The rearrangement combines TRBV11-2 with TRBJ2-1, with 7 bases in between that match TRBD2. Here is the DNA: TGTGCCAGCAGCTTAGAGTCGGGAGGTGAGCAGTTCTTC. Translated, it reads CASSLESGGEQFF.